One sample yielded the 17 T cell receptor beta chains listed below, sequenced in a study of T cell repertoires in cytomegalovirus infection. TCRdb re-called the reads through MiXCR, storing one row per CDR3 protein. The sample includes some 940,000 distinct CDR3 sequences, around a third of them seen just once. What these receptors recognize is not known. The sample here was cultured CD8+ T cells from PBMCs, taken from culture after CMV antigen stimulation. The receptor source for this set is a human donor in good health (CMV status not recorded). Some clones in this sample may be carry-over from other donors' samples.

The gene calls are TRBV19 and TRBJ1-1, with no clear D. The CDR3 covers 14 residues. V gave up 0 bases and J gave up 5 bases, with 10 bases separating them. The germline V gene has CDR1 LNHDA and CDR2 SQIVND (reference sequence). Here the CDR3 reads CASSIEVGRTEAFF. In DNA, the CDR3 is TGTGCCAGTAGTATAGAAGTGGGCAGGACTGAAGCTTTCTTT.

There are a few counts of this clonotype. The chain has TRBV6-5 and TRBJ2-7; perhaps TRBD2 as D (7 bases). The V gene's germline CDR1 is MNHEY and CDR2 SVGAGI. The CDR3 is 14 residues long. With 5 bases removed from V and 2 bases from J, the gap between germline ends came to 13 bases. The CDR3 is CASSPGGPTYEQYF. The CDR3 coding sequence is TGTGCCAGCAGTCCCGGGGGGCCCACCTACGAGCAGTACTTC.

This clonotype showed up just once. Here the CDR3 reads CASSVAGVDTQYF. In DNA form, the CDR3 reads TGTGCCAGCAGCGTAGCGGGGGTGGATACGCAGTATTTT. The rearrangement joins TRBV9 to TRBJ2-3; TRBD2 is a possible D gene (6 bases). The germline CDR1 and CDR2 sequences are SGDLS and YYNGEE. The CDR3 is 13 residues long. The V and J ends lost 0 bases and 6 bases respectively, with 8 bases between them.

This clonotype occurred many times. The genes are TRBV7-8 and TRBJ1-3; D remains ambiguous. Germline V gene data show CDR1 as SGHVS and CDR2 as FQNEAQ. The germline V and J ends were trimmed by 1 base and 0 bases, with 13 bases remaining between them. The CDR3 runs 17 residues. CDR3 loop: CASSLEFSSSSGNTIYF. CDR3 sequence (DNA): TGTGCCAGCAGCTTAGAGTTCAGCAGTAGCTCTGGAAACACCATATATTTT.

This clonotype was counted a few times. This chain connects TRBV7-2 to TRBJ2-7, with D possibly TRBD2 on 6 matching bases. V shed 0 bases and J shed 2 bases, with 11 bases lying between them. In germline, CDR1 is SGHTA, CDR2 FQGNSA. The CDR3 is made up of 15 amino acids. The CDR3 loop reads CASSLALGLTYEQYV. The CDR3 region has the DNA TGTGCCAGCAGCTTAGCATTGGGACTTACCTACGAGCAGTACGTC.

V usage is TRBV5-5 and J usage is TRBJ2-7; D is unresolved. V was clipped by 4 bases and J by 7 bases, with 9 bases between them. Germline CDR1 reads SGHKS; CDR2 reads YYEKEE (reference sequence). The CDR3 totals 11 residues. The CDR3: CASSGPKEQYF. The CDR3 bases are TGTGCCAGCAGCGGCCCTAAGGAGCAGTACTTC.

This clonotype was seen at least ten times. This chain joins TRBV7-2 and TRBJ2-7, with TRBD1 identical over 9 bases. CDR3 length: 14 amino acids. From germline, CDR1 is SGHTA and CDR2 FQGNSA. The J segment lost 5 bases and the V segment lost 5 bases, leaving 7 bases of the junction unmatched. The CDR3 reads CASSNPDRGNEQYV. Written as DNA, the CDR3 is TGTGCCAGCAGCAACCCGGACAGGGGTAACGAGCAGTACGTC.

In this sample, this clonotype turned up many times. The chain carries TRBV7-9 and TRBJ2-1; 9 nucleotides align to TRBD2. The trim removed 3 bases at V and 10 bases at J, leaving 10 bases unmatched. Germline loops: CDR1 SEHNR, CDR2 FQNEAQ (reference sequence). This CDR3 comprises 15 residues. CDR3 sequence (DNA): TGTGCCAGCAGCTTTAGCGGGAGCCCTGGTAAAGAGCAGTTCTTC. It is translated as CASSFSGSPGKEQFF.

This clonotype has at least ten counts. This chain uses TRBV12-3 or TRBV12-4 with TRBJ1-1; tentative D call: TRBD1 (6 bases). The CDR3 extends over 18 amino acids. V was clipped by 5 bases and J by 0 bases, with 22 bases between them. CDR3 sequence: CASSDTGTEIYMNTEAFF. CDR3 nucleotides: TGTGCCAGCAGTGATACAGGGACGGAAATCTATATGAACACTGAAGCTTTCTTT.

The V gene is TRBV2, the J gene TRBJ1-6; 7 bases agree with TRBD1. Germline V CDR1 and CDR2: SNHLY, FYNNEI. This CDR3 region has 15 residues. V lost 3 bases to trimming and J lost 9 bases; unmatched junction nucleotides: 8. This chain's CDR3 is CASSDLGGQSSPLHF. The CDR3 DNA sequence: TGTGCCAGCAGTGATTTGGGGGGACAGAGTTCACCCCTCCACTTT.

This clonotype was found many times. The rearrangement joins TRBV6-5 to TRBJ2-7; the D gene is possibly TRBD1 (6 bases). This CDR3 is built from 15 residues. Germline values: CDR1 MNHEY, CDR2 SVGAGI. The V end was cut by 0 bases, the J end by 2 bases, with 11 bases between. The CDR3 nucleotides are TGTGCCAGCAGTTACTCAGGGGGAGAGACCTACGAGCAGTACTTC. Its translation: CASSYSGGETYEQYF.

CDR3 residues: CASSPKREEQYV. In DNA, the CDR3 is TGTGCCAGCAGCCCCAAACGGGAAGAGCAGTACGTC. The V gene is TRBV6-9, the J gene TRBJ2-7; perhaps TRBD2 as D (5 bases). The CDR3 is 12 amino acids. Trimming removed 6 bases from V and 7 bases from J, with 13 bases in between. Germline V lookup: CDR1 MNHGY, CDR2 SVAAGI.

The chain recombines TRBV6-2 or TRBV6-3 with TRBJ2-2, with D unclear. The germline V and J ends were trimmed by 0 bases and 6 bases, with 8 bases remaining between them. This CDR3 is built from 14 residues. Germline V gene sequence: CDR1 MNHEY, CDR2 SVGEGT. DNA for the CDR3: TGTGCCAGCAGTTACTCGGCGGCAGCCGGGGAGCTGTTTTTT. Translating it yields CASSYSAAAGELFF.

This CDR3 reads CASSLAWGSSREKLFF. In DNA form, the CDR3 reads TGTGCCAGCAGCTTAGCCTGGGGCTCTTCACGGGAAAAACTGTTTTTT. V usage is TRBV7-9 and J usage is TRBJ1-4, with D perhaps TRBD1 (5 bases). The germline V gene has CDR1 SEHNR and CDR2 FQNEAQ (reference sequence). The CDR3 is 16 amino acids. Trimming removed 0 bases from V and 8 bases from J, with 16 bases in between.

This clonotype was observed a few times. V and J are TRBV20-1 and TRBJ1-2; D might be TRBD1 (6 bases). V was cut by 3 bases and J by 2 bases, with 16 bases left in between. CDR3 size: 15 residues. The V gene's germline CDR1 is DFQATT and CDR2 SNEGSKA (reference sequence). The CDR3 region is CSASDTPGANYGYTF. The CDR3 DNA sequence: TGCAGTGCTAGCGACACTCCAGGGGCCAACTATGGCTACACCTTC.

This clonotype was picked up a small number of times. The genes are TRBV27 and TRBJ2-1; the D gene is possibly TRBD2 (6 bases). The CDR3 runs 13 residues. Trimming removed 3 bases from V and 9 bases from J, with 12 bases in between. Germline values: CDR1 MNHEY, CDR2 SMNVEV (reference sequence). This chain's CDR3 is CASSFILASEQFF. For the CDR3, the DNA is TGTGCCAGCAGTTTTATTCTAGCGAGTGAGCAGTTCTTC.

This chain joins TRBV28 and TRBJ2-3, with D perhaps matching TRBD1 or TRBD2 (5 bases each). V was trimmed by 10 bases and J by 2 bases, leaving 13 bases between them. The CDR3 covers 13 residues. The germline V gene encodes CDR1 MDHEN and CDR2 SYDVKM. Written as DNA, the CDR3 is TGTGCCAACAGGTCGGGATTCACAGATACGCAGTATTTT. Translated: CANRSGFTDTQYF.